This T cell receptor (beta chain) originates from a study of T cell repertoires in cytomegalovirus infection. Germline values: CDR1 MDHEN, CDR2 SYDVKM. The CDR3 has 14 amino acids. Trimming took 4 bases from V and 6 from J, leaving 12 bases between them. Notes on this clonotype: The antigen is not known. This may be a read error: a much more frequent sequence differs by one nucleotide.

One entry per CDR3 protein, called by TCRdb with MiXCR from the reads. The table records 110,000 to 150,000 distinct CDR3 sequences, around 30% of them present only once. The sample in question was CD8+ T cells from cultured PBMCs, obtained from culture after CMV antigen stimulation. J is TRBJ2-2 and V is TRBV28, with unresolved D. The TCR originated in a human donor in good health (CMV status not recorded). Some clones in this sample may be carry-over from other donors' samples. The CDR3 nucleotides read TGTGCCAGCAGTTCAAGGCTGAGTGCCGGGGAGCTGTTTTTT. Amino acid sequence: CASSSRLSAGELFF. Full variable domain (remainder filled in from reference TRBV28 and TRBJ2-2): DVKVTQSSRYLVKRTGEKVFLECVQDMDHENMFWYRQDPGLGLRLIYFSYDVKMKEKGDIPEGYSVSREKKERFSLILESASTNQTSMYLCASSSRLSAGELFFGEGSRLTVL.